This TCR beta chain originates from a study of identical twins. Study results and limitations: Conclusions were drawn cross-sectionally by statistical analysis, without following the same donors.

A universal primer site came from template switching; cDNA carried unique molecular identifiers. In TCRdb, the 5' RACE reads were re-called with MiXCR into one record per CDR3 protein. The sample contains some 320,000 distinct CDR3 sequences, roughly 12% of which appear only once. This clonotype was detected ten times or more. Antigen: not known. Germline V gene data show CDR1 as KGHDR and CDR2 as SFDVKD. Trimming took off 1 base at V and 0 bases at J, with 4 bases between the two ends. The CDR3 contains 14 residues. Separately, the same data were catalogued under a study of yellow fever vaccine responses in identical twins.

The sequence was collected from a woman in her late teens or twenties in good health. The genes are TRBV24-1 and TRBJ2-3; no reliable D call. Input material: CD8+ T cells sorted from blood. In DNA, the CDR3 is TGTGCCACCAGTGATTTCGGCAGCACAGATACGCAGTATTTT. Its translation: CATSDFGSTDTQYF.